The 15 T cell receptor beta chains given below trace back to one sample, sequenced in a study of shared clonotypes between healthy human individuals. Sequencing was performed with immunoSEQ multiplex PCR; in TCRdb, only in-frame clones are kept and a portion is missing. The sample includes roughly 590,000 clones, 95% of them seen just once. In the naive CD8 group, cells lacked CD45RO and were positively selected for CCR7, so terminally differentiated effector memory CD45RA+ cells were left out. Sample: naive CD8+ T cells sorted from blood. These receptors came from a woman in her twenties or thirties in good health.

V gene TRBV7-7 combines with J gene TRBJ2-1; D perhaps matches TRBD1 (6 bases). The germline V gene has CDR1 SSHAT and CDR2 FNYEAQ (reference sequence). The CDR3 runs to 15 residues. With 5 bases removed from V and 0 bases from J, the gap between germline ends came to 11 bases. The CDR3 DNA reads TGTGCCAGCAGCCAGGACAGTAGCTCCTACAATGAGCAGTTCTTC. It specifies CASSQDSSSYNEQFF.

The chain is built from TRBV15 and TRBJ1-4; the match to TRBD1 covers 11 bases. From germline, CDR1 is LNHNV and CDR2 YYDKDF (reference sequence). The junction had 8 bases not matched to a gene; V was cut back by 6 bases and J by 8 bases. The CDR3 contains 15 residues. The CDR3 loop reads CATSPDRGLGEKLFF. Here the CDR3 DNA reads TGTGCCACCAGTCCGGACAGGGGGCTTGGGGAAAAACTGTTTTTT.

This clone was seen only once. The chain recombines TRBV6-1 with TRBJ1-2, with D uncertain. This CDR3 has 12 residues. The V end was cut by 3 bases, the J end by 13 bases, with 15 bases between. Germline V CDR1 and CDR2: MNHNS, SASEGT. The CDR3 bases are TGTGCCAGCAGTGATCGACCCTTGCTAATCACCTTC. This codes for CASSDRPLLITF.

The chain links TRBV7-8 to TRBJ1-6; D is undetermined. The CDR3 consists of 16 residues. V shed 1 base and J shed 8 bases, with 15 bases lying between them. In germline, CDR1 is SGHVS, CDR2 FQNEAQ. CDR3 in DNA: TGTGCCAGCAGCTTAGTTCTTAGCGCCTCGGATTCACCCCTCCACTTT. Its translation: CASSLVLSASDSPLHF.

The rearrangement uses TRBV19 and TRBJ2-3; D remains ambiguous. The CDR3 contains 15 residues. V was clipped by 0 bases and J by 2 bases, with 9 bases between them. Germline V gives CDR1 LNHDA, CDR2 SQIVND (reference sequence). In nucleotides, the CDR3 is TGTGCCAGTAGTATAGATGGCGAAGCCACAGATACGCAGTATTTT. This gives the protein CASSIDGEATDTQYF.

Concerning this clone itself: The same CDR3 arises from other DNA sequences in this sample as well. The V call is TRBV28, the J call TRBJ1-5; 7 nucleotides match TRBD1. The CDR3 covers 13 residues. Germline-derived CDR1 and CDR2 are MDHEN and SYDVKM. Trimming cost V 2 bases and J 6 bases; bases outside gene matches: 1. Written as DNA, the CDR3 is TGTGCCAGCAGTTTAGACAGGGCTCAGCCCCAGCATTTT. Protein: CASSLDRAQPQHF. The full variable domain, rest sourced from reference TRBV28 and TRBJ1-5, is DVKVTQSSRYLVKRTGEKVFLECVQDMDHENMFWYRQDPGLGLRLIYFSYDVKMKEKGDIPEGYSVSREKKERFSLILESASTNQTSMYLCASSLDRAQPQHFGDGTRLSIL.

The chain links TRBV28 to TRBJ1-4; unclear D gene. V was cut by 3 bases and J by 11 bases, with 13 bases left in between. Germline V gives CDR1 MDHEN, CDR2 SYDVKM. The CDR3 contains 13 residues. DNA of the CDR3: TGTGCCAGCAGTTTCCGGGCAATGACGAAACTGTTTTTT. Encoded protein: CASSFRAMTKLFF.

In regard to this clone: Additional DNA sequences in this sample encode the identical CDR3. This chain uses TRBV13 with TRBJ2-6, with D hard to call. CDR3 length: 15 residues. Germline V gene data show CDR1 as PRHDT and CDR2 as FYEKMQ (reference sequence). Trimming shortened V by 5 bases and J by 0 bases, and 8 bases separated the two germline ends. The CDR3 bases are TGTGCCAGCAGCCTTGTAGGCTCTGGGGCCAACGTCCTGACTTTC. Translation gives CASSLVGSGANVLTF. The variable domain in full, completed from reference TRBV13 and TRBJ2-6, reads AAGVIQSPRHLIKEKRETATLKCYPIPRHDTVYWYQQGPGQDPQFLISFYEKMQSDKGSIPDRFSAQQFSDYHSELNMSSLELGDSALYFCASSLVGSGANVLTFGAGSRLTVL.

The chain carries TRBV5-4 and TRBJ2-7, with a tentative D call TRBD2 (6 bases). This CDR3 spans 14 amino acids. V was shortened by 1 base and J by 2 bases, with 10 bases between the two germline ends. CDR1 is SGHNT and CDR2 is YYREEE in the germline V gene (reference sequence). CDR3 amino acids: CASSLIERAYEQYF. The CDR3 DNA is TGTGCCAGCAGCTTGATCGAGCGGGCCTACGAGCAGTACTTC.

The chain recombines TRBV7-3 with TRBJ2-7; 8 positions agree with TRBD1. The V gene's germline CDR1 is SGHTA and CDR2 FQGTGA. The J segment lost 0 bases and the V segment lost 6 bases, leaving 4 bases of the junction unmatched. This CDR3 is 14 amino acids long. CDR3 bases: TGTGCCAGCAGTCCAGGGGGCAGCTCCTACGAGCAGTACTTC. It is translated as CASSPGGSSYEQYF.

The V and J genes are TRBV15 and TRBJ2-7; 9 nucleotides line up with TRBD2. Germline loops: CDR1 LNHNV, CDR2 YYDKDF (reference sequence). The trim removed 0 bases at V and 2 bases at J, leaving 14 bases unmatched. The CDR3 extends over 19 amino acids. The CDR3 region is CATSRDFVEGLAQTYEQYF. CDR3 DNA sequence: TGTGCCACCAGCAGAGATTTTGTGGAAGGACTAGCGCAGACCTACGAGCAGTACTTC.

This sequence joins TRBV28 and TRBJ2-2, with unresolved D. Trimming cost V 3 bases and J 5 bases, with 16 bases left between them. Germline CDR1 MDHEN, CDR2 SYDVKM. CDR3 length: 16 residues. The chain's CDR3 is CASSFTGPIGTGELFF. The CDR3 nucleotides are TGTGCCAGCAGTTTCACCGGGCCCATAGGGACCGGGGAGCTGTTTTTT.

On this clone: Other nucleotide sequences from this sample produce the same CDR3. V usage is TRBV27 and J usage is TRBJ2-2; 8 bases are shared with TRBD1. The CDR3 consists of 13 residues. Germline V gene sequence: CDR1 MNHEY, CDR2 SMNVEV (reference sequence). V was pared by 4 bases and J by 6 bases, with 1 base of the junction left unmatched. The CDR3 region has the DNA TGTGCCAGCAGTTCACAGGGGGCCGGGGAGCTGTTTTTT. It translates to CASSSQGAGELFF.

V usage is TRBV10-2 and J usage is TRBJ2-1, with 9 bases fitting TRBD2. This CDR3 has 13 residues. CDR1 is WSHSY, CDR2 SAAADI, per germline. V lost 6 bases to trimming and J lost 8 bases; unmatched junction nucleotides: 5. CDR3 DNA sequence: TGCGCCAGCAGCACCGGGACTAGCTATGAGCAGTTCTTC. Its translation is CASSTGTSYEQFF.

This clone was observed once. The chain combines TRBV28 with TRBJ2-5; 7 nucleotides line up with TRBD2. V was clipped by 7 bases and J by 7 bases; unmatched bases: 12. The CDR3 is 14 residues long. Per the germline V gene, CDR1 is MDHEN and CDR2 is SYDVKM. CDR3: CASTRILGGGTQYF. The CDR3 nucleotides are TGTGCCAGCACTCGTATCCTGGGCGGGGGGACCCAGTACTTC.